Reported below is one T cell receptor beta chain. The sample originates from a study of blood T cell repertoires in COVID-19. Across the whole study: Italy, Spain and the United States were the sources of the convalescent and acute COVID-19 samples. PBMCs, B-cell-depleted T cells, or T cells provided the cDNA or gDNA that made up the material.

Libraries were prepared by immunoSEQ multiplex PCR; TCRdb keeps only in-frame clonotypes and omits some of them. This table holds around 230,000 clones, about 80% found once. V lost 2 bases, J lost 2 bases, and 8 bases lay in between. Germline V lookup: CDR1 LGHNA, CDR2 YSLEER. CDR3 length equals 14 residues. This sequence joins TRBV4-3 and TRBJ2-3; D is perhaps TRBD2 (5 bases). The source of this sequence is a woman in her thirties or forties with active or convalescent COVID-19. Sequencing was done on a sample of peripheral blood. Written as DNA, the CDR3 is TGCGCCAGCAGCCAATCCGGGATCACAGATACGCAGTATTTT. Residues: CASSQSGITDTQYF.